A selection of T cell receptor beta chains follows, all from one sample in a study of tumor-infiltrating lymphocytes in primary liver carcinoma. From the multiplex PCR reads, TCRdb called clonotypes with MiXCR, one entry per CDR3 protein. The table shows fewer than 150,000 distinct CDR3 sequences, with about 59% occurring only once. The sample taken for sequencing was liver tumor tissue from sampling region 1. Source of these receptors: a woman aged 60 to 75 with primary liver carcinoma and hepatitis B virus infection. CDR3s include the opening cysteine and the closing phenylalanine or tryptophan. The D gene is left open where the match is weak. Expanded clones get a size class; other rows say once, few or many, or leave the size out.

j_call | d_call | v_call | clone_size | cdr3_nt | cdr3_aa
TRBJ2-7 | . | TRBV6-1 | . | TGTGCTAGCAGTGAAGTGTGGTACTACCAGTACTTC | CASSEVWYYQYF
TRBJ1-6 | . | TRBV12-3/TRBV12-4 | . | TGTGCCAGCAGTTCACGTGGGCATAATTCACACCTCCACTTT | CASSSRGHNSHLHF
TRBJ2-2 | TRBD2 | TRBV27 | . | TGTGCCAGCAGTCCCCGACTAGCGGGATACACCGGGGAGCTGTTTTTT | CASSPRLAGYTGELFF
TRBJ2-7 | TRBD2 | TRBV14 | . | TGTGCCAGCAGCCTGTGGACTAGCAAGTACGAGCAGTACTTC | CASSLWTSKYEQYF
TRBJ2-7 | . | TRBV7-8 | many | TGTGCCAGCAGCTCTGCCGCTTCCTACGAGCAGTACTTC | CASSSAASYEQYF
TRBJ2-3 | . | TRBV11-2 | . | TGTGCCAGCAGTGAACGGGGATATAGCACAGATATGCAGTATTTT | CASSERGYSTDMQYF
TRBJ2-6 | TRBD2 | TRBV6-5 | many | TGTGCCAGCAGACCCCACCCCCTAGCGGGATACCTTCCCCCTTCCATCTCTGGGGCCAACGTCCTGACTTTC | CASRPHPLAGYLPPSISGANVLTF
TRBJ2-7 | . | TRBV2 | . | TGTGCCAGCAAGGGAACTAGTGTCGACGAGCAGTACTTC | CASKGTSVDEQYF
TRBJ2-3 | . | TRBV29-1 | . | TGCAGCGTCGAAGATCGGATGTCTAGCATAGATACGCAGTATTTT | CSVEDRMSSIDTQYF
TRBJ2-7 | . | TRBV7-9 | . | TGTGCCAGCAGCTTAACCCGGGCCTACGAGCAGTACTTC | CASSLTRAYEQYF
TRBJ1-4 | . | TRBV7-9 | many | TGTGCCAGCAGCTTATTGAGCACAGGGTTCGCTAATGAAAAACTGTTTTTT | CASSLLSTGFANEKLFF
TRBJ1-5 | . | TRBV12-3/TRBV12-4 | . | TGTGCCAGCAGTCCAACAGGCAATATCAATCAGCCCCAGCATTTT | CASSPTGNINQPQHF
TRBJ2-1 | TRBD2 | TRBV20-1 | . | TGCAGTGCTAGAGGGGCTGCTAGCGGGAGCTCCTACAATGAGCAGTTCTTC | CSARGAASGSSYNEQFF
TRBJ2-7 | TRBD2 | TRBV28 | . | TGTGCCAGCAGTCCTCTAGCGGGGATCTACGAGCAGTACTTC | CASSPLAGIYEQYF
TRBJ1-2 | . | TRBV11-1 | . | TGTGCCAGCAGCTTAAGGCAGGGGAAGGATGGCTGCACCTTC | CASSLRQGKDGCTF
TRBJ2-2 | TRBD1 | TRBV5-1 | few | TGCGCCAGCCGCCTGGGACAGGCTAACACCGGGGAGCTGTTTTTT | CASRLGQANTGELFF
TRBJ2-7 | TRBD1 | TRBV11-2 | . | TGTGACAGCAGCTCGGGACAGGGAACCTACAAGCAGTACTTC | CDSSSGQGTYKQYF
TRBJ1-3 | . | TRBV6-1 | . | TGCGCCAGCAGTAAGGGACCTCCGGATGGGTCTGGATACACCATATATTTT | CASSKGPPDGSGYTIYF
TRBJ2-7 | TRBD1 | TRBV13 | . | TGTGACAGCAGCTCAGCGGACAGGGGTCGATACGAGCAGTACTTC | CDSSSADRGRYEQYF
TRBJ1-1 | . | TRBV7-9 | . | TGTACCAGCAGCTTACTAGACACTGAAGCTTTCTTT | CTSSLLDTEAFF
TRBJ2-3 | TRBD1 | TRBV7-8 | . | TGTGCCAGCAGCTACGACAGGGTAACAGATACGCAGTATTTT | CASSYDRVTDTQYF
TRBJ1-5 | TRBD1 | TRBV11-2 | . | TGTGCCAGCAGCTTCGGACAGGGGGGCTGTCAGCCCCAGCATTTT | CASSFGQGGCQPQHF
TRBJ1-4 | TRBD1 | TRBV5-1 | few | TGCGCCAGCAGCTTGGGCTCAGGGGGCCTACTGTTTTTT | CASSLGSGGLLFF
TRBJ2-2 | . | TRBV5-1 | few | TGCGCCAGCAGCTTCCTAACGACCGGGGAGCTGTTTTTT | CASSFLTTGELFF
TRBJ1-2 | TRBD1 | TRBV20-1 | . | TGCAGTGCTAGGTCTACAGGGGGCCGTGGCTATGGCTACACCTTC | CSARSTGGRGYGYTF
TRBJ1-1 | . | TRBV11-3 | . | TGTGCCGGCAGCCAGTCGTGGGCGGGTTTAATCATGAGCGCCGAAGCTTTCTTT | CAGSQSWAGLIMSAEAFF
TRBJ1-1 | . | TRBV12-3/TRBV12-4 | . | TGTGCCAGCAGTTTAGAACAGGGTTCTTCTGAAGCTTCCTTT | CASSLEQGSSEASF
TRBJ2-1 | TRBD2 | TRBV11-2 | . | TGTGCCAGCAGCTTAGAGGGCGGGAGAAGCTCCTACAATGGGCAGTTTTTC | CASSLEGGRSSYNGQFF
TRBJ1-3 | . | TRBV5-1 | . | TGCGCCAGCAGCATTGGGACGGTAGGCTCTGGAAACACCATATATTTT | CASSIGTVGSGNTIYF
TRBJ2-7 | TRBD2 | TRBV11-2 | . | TGTGCCAGCAGCCGACGGGCTAGCGGGAGTACATACGAGCAGTACTTC | CASSRRASGSTYEQYF
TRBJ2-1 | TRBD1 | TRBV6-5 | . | TGTGCCAGCAGTTCTAGGACAGGAAGCCTAGAGCAGTTCTTC | CASSSRTGSLEQFF
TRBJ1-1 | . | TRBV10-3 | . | TGTGCCATCAAAACTGACGGTAATACTGAAGCTTTCTTT | CAIKTDGNTEAFF
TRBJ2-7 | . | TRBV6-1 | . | TGTACAAGCAGTGAACGGGGTTACGAGCAGTACTTC | CTSSERGYEQYF
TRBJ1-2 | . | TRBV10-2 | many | TGCGCCAGCAGTGAGCGGGGAAACTATGGCTACACCTTC | CASSERGNYGYTF
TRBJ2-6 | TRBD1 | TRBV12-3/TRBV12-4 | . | TGTGCCAGCAGTCCGGGACAGAGGACCGGTGTCCTGACTTTC | CASSPGQRTGVLTF
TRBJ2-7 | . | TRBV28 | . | TGTGCCAGCAGCTCTACAGCAATCTACGAGCAGTACTTC | CASSSTAIYEQYF
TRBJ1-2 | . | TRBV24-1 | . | TGTGCCACCAGTGAACCCGACAGGTACTATGGCTACACCTTC | CATSEPDRYYGYTF
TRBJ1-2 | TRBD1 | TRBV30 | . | TGTGTCTGGAGAACCCTTGGTGGGGACAGCGGCTACACCTTC | CVWRTLGGDSGYTF
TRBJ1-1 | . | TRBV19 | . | TGTGCCAGTAGTATTGTTCCCGACGGAGGCACTGAAGCTTTCTTT | CASSIVPDGGTEAFF
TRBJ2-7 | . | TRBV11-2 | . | TGTATCAGCAGTCCGGAGGTGAGCTCCTACGAGCAGTACTTC | CISSPEVSSYEQYF
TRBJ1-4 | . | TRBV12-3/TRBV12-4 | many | TGTGCCAGCAGTTCCCAAAGACTTAATGAAAAACTGTTTTTT | CASSSQRLNEKLFF
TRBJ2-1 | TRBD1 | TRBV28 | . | TGTGCCAGCAGCTCGACCAAAGGGGGCGATGAGCAGTTCTTC | CASSSTKGGDEQFF
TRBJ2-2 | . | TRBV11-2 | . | TGTGCCAGCAGCACTCCGCAAGGACAGACCGGAGAGCTGTTTTTT | CASSTPQGQTGELFF
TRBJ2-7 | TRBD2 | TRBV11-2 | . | TGTGCCGGCAGCCCTTGGACTAGTGGAAACTACGAGCAGTACTTC | CAGSPWTSGNYEQYF
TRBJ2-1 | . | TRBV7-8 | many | TGTGCCAGCAGCCCCTATCAAGGGGGGGCCTCCTACAATGAGCAGTTCTTC | CASSPYQGGASYNEQFF
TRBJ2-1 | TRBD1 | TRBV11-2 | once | TGTGCCAGCGGACAGGGGTATGGTCCCCACAATGAGCAATTCTTC | CASGQGYGPHNEQFF
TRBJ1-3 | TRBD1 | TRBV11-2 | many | TGTGCCAGCAGCATAACAGGGGCAACTGGAAACACCATATATTTT | CASSITGATGNTIYF
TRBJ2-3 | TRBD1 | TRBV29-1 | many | TGCAGCGTAGCCCGGGACAGAGACACAGATACGCAGTATTTT | CSVARDRDTDTQYF
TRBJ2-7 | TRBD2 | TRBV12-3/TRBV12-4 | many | TGTGCCAGCAGCGCCGCGGGAGGGCGGTCGTACGAGCAGTACTTC | CASSAAGGRSYEQYF
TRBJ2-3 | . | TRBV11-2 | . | TGTGCCGGCAGCTTGGGGGGATTAACGTACACGTCAGATACGCAGTATTTT | CAGSLGGLTYTSDTQYF
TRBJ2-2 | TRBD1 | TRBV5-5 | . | TGTACCAGCACCCCCCGGGACAGGGACAACGGGGAGCTGTTTTTT | CTSTPRDRDNGELFF